A single sample is the source of the 29 T cell receptor beta chains below, sequenced in a study of T-cell reconstitution after alpha-beta-depleted transplantation in children. Unique molecular identifiers were used in preparing the TCRbeta library. TCRdb fed the PCR reads into MiXCR, producing one record per CDR3 protein. The sample lists 45,000 to 50,000 distinct CDR3 sequences; around 50% were seen once. The specimen comprised peripheral blood, sampled before TCRalphabeta/CD19-depleted stem cell transplant. The origin of the receptors is a boy less than two years old with SCID, due to receive a stem cell transplant.

Comments on this clonotype: A junction boundary mismatches the germline segment, possibly from a read error. The chain is built from TRBV6-5 and TRBJ1-4; tentative D call: TRBD1 (5 bases). The CDR3 totals 16 residues. Germline lookup yields CDR1 MNHEY and CDR2 SVGAGI. The CDR3 sequence: CASSYLPGLPNERLFF. The CDR3 DNA is TGTGCCAGCAGTTACTTGCCGGGACTGCCTAATGAAAGACTGTTTTTT.

This clonotype came up a few times. This rearrangement joins TRBV6-1 to TRBJ2-5, with 11 positions matching TRBD2. V trimming: 6 bases; J trimming: 4 bases; junction bases outside the gene matches: 4. There are 14 residues in the CDR3. CDR1 and CDR2 from the germline V gene are MNHNS and SASEGT. The CDR3: CASSLAGGRETQYF. In nucleotides, the CDR3 is TGTGCCAGCAGCCTAGCGGGGGGCCGAGAGACCCAGTACTTC.

This clonotype turned up a few times. The chain links TRBV7-2 to TRBJ2-2; D ambiguous. Deletions cut 4 bases from V and 8 bases from J, with 8 bases between. CDR1 is SGHTA and CDR2 is FQGNSA in the germline V gene. This CDR3 spans 12 amino acids. CDR3 DNA sequence: TGTGCCAGCAGCTCTAGTGGGGGGGAGCTGTTTTTT. Its protein product is CASSSSGGELFF.

The V gene is TRBV7-6, the J gene TRBJ2-3, with D perhaps TRBD1 (7 bases). V gave up 1 base and J gave up 2 bases, with 13 bases separating them. CDR3 size: 16 residues. CDR1 is SGHVS and CDR2 is FNYEAQ in the germline V gene. CDR3 in DNA: TGTGCCAGCAGCTTAGGGAGGGGACAGAACACAGATACGCAGTATTTT. It encodes CASSLGRGQNTDTQYF.

This clonotype has more than one count but fewer than ten. The chain links TRBV12-3 or TRBV12-4 to TRBJ2-1, with D perhaps TRBD2 (7 bases). The CDR3 length is 12 residues. The V end lost 6 bases, the J end lost 12 bases, and 15 bases lay between the germline ends. The CDR3 region is CASRPGGGPQFF. CDR3 sequence (DNA): TGTGCCAGCAGGCCGGGCGGGGGCCCGCAGTTCTTC.

This clonotype has more than one count but fewer than ten. This chain joins TRBV7-2 and TRBJ1-5; 9 bases line up with TRBD1. Germline CDR1 is SGHTA and CDR2 is FQGNSA. V shed 5 bases, J shed 2 bases, and the junction held 7 bases outside the gene matches. The CDR3 contains 16 residues. CDR3 sequence (DNA): TGTGCCAGCAGCACCGGGACAGGGAGGGGCAATCAGCCCCAGCATTTT. It translates to CASSTGTGRGNQPQHF.

This clonotype was counted between two and nine times. This chain links TRBV5-1 with TRBJ2-5; D unresolved. There are 12 residues in the CDR3. V dropped 5 bases and J dropped 1 base, with 6 bases sitting between them. Germline lookup yields CDR1 SGHRS and CDR2 YFSETQ. CDR3 region: CASRGLQETQYF. CDR3 coding DNA: TGCGCCAGCAGAGGGCTCCAAGAGACCCAGTACTTC.

This clonotype has a handful of counts. V gene TRBV6-5 combines with J gene TRBJ1-2; possible D gene TRBD1, 6 bases. Germline-derived CDR1 and CDR2 are MNHEY and SVGAGI. V gave up 4 bases and J gave up 6 bases, with 15 bases separating them. The CDR3 is made up of 14 amino acids. The CDR3 nucleotides are TGTGCCAGCAGTTTAACAGGGACCGCTGATGGCTACACCTTC. It codes for CASSLTGTADGYTF.

The chain carries TRBV6-2 or TRBV6-3 and TRBJ2-5, with D perhaps TRBD1 (5 bases). The CDR3 has 14 residues. V lost 2 bases and J lost 2, with 9 bases in between. Germline-derived CDR1 and CDR2 are MNHEY and SVGEGT. CDR3 sequence reads: CASSYGAAQETQYF. In DNA, the CDR3 is TGTGCCAGCAGTTACGGGGCGGCTCAAGAGACCCAGTACTTC.

The genes are TRBV6-6 and TRBJ2-3; TRBD2 might be the D (5 bases). V gave up 7 bases and J gave up 2 bases, with 10 bases separating them. Germline loops: CDR1 MNHNY, CDR2 SVGAGI (reference sequence). The CDR3 runs to 13 residues. CDR3 in amino acids: CASIFGDTDTQYF. CDR3 nucleotide sequence: TGTGCCAGCATCTTCGGGGACACAGATACGCAGTATTTT.

The CDR3 coding sequence is TGTGCCAGCAGCCCCGGGGCAATAGGCAGGAGCATCTACGAGCAGTACTTC. Translated, it gives CASSPGAIGRSIYEQYF. The genes are TRBV12-3 or TRBV12-4 and TRBJ2-7; the D gene could be TRBD1 or TRBD2 (5 bases each). The CDR3 sequence is 17 residues long. Trimming took off 6 bases at V and 3 bases at J, with 24 bases between the two ends.

The chain has TRBV7-8 and TRBJ1-2; a possible D gene is TRBD1 (6 bases). CDR1 is SGHVS, CDR2 FQNEAQ, per germline. This CDR3 has 14 residues. V lost 7 bases to trimming and J lost 3 bases, with 15 bases between them. The CDR3 bases are TGTGCCAGCACCGCTCAGGGGTCCTACTATGGCTACACCTTC. The encoded protein is CASTAQGSYYGYTF.

This clonotype occurred a few times. The genes are TRBV11-2 and TRBJ1-3, with D unclear. This CDR3 has 18 residues. The germline gives CDR1 SGHAT, CDR2 FQNNGV. The ends were cut back, 1 base at V and 4 bases at J, with 20 bases in the middle. CDR3 amino acids: CASSLVGGSLRGGNTIYF. The CDR3 DNA follows: TGTGCCAGCAGCTTAGTGGGCGGATCCCTCCGGGGAGGAAACACCATATATTTT. The full variable domain, completed using reference TRBV11-2 and TRBJ1-3, is EAGVAQSPRYKIIEKRQSVAFWCNPISGHATLYWYQQILGQGPKLLIQFQNNGVVDDSQLPKDRFSAERLKGVDSTLKIQPAKLEDSAVYLCASSLVGGSLRGGNTIYFGEGSWLTVV.

This clonotype appeared once. The genes are TRBV7-9 and TRBJ1-5; no reliable D call. Germline CDR1 reads SEHNR; CDR2 reads FQNEAQ (reference sequence). The ends were cut back, 5 bases at V and 6 bases at J, with 17 bases in the middle. The CDR3 has 15 amino acids. The CDR3 protein is CASSGGPSDVQPQHF. CDR3 bases: TGTGCCAGCAGCGGAGGGCCATCGGACGTTCAGCCCCAGCATTTT.

This rearrangement joins TRBV20-1 to TRBJ2-7, with 13 nucleotides matching TRBD2. Germline-derived CDR1 and CDR2 are DFQATT and SNEGSKA (reference sequence). J lost 7 bases, V lost 5 bases, and 11 bases had no gene match. CDR3 length equals 15 residues. CDR3: CSALETSGGFGEQYF. The DNA of the CDR3 is TGCAGTGCTTTAGAGACTAGCGGGGGGTTTGGAGAGCAGTACTTC.

This clonotype was counted only a few times. The chain has TRBV9 and TRBJ2-2; no firm D call. Trimming left V 0 bases short and J 6 bases short, with 12 bases between. From germline, CDR1 is SGDLS and CDR2 YYNGEE. The CDR3 is 15 residues long. The chain's CDR3 is CASSVGGVGSGELFF. The CDR3 coding sequence is TGTGCCAGCAGCGTAGGAGGCGTCGGGTCCGGGGAGCTGTTTTTT.

This clonotype turned up a few times. The V and J genes are TRBV5-6 and TRBJ2-7, with a weak D call TRBD2 (5 bases). CDR1 SGHDT and CDR2 YYEEEE come from the germline V gene. Deletions cut 6 bases from V and 1 base from J, with 14 bases between. This CDR3 comprises 14 residues. In DNA, the CDR3 is TGTGCCAGCACCCCAAGCTGGGAGTCCTACGAGCAGTACTTC. Translating it yields CASTPSWESYEQYF.

The chain is built from TRBV28 and TRBJ1-1, with TRBD1 matching 7 bases. The V gene's germline CDR1 is MDHEN and CDR2 SYDVKM. V dropped 5 bases and J dropped 1; count of bases not matched to a gene: 7. The CDR3 has 15 residues. The CDR3 DNA sequence: TGTGCCAGCAGTCTTACCAGGGGGGGGAACACTGAAGCTTTCTTT. Residues: CASSLTRGGNTEAFF.

In its sample, this clonotype ranks as medium-sized (0.01 to 0.1%). The J gene is TRBJ2-7, the V gene TRBV20-1, with 8 bases fitting TRBD1. The length of the CDR3 is 14 residues. The ends lost 2 bases at V and 7 bases at J; junction bases unmatched: 10. From germline, CDR1 is DFQATT and CDR2 SNEGSKA (reference sequence). This CDR3 reads CSARRLGQGGEQYF. In DNA form, the CDR3 reads TGCAGTGCTAGACGCTTAGGACAGGGAGGAGAGCAGTACTTC.

The chain joins TRBV10-2 to TRBJ1-2; the D is unclear. Germline CDR1 WSHSY, CDR2 SAAADI. The ends were cut back, 6 bases at V and 4 bases at J, with 15 bases in the middle. The CDR3 covers 14 residues. The DNA of the CDR3 is TGCGCCAGCAGGGGATCCGATCCCGGCTATGGCTACACCTTC. Translation gives CASRGSDPGYGYTF.

As to this clonotype: The conserved closing phenylalanine or tryptophan is absent in this CDR3, likely reflecting a read error. The gene calls are TRBV12-3 or TRBV12-4 and TRBJ2-1; 13 positions match TRBD2. This CDR3 comprises 16 residues. The trim removed 5 bases at V and 11 bases at J, leaving 12 bases unmatched. Here the CDR3 reads CASSPSRRLAGGQQFL. CDR3 nucleotide sequence: TGTGCCAGCAGTCCTAGCCGACGACTAGCGGGGGGCCAGCAGTTCTTG.

The CDR3 sequence is CASSWARGVRYF. In DNA, the CDR3 is TGTGCCAGCAGCTGGGCGAGGGGGGTGCGGTACTTC. This chain joins TRBV5-6 and TRBJ2-7; perhaps D is TRBD1 or TRBD2 (6 bases each). This CDR3 comprises 12 residues. Germline-derived CDR1 and CDR2 are SGHDT and YYEEEE. Trimming took off 3 bases at V and 12 bases at J, with 16 bases between the two ends.

The V and J genes are TRBV5-1 and TRBJ2-1; 7 bases map to TRBD2. V lost 4 bases, J lost 6 bases, and 7 bases stayed unmatched. The CDR3 is made up of 14 amino acids. Germline values: CDR1 SGHRS, CDR2 YFSETQ. CDR3 DNA sequence: TGCGCCAGCAGCATGAGCGGGGTAGTCAATGAGCAGTTCTTC. It is translated as CASSMSGVVNEQFF.

This clonotype was observed a single time. The rearrangement links TRBV12-3 or TRBV12-4 to TRBJ2-1; no firm D call. Trimming took off 5 bases at V and 5 bases at J, with 16 bases between the two ends. The CDR3 runs to 15 residues. The CDR3 bases are TGTGCCAGCAGTCCTCAGTTTAGAGAGAACAATGAGCAGTTCTTC. This translates into CASSPQFRENNEQFF.

The CDR3 nucleotides read TGTGCCAGTACCTCCCGGGGGCTTAATGGCTACACCTTC. It is translated as CASTSRGLNGYTF. The chain uses TRBV19 and TRBJ1-2; D possibly corresponds to TRBD1 (6 bases). Trimming pared 7 bases from V and 6 bases from J, leaving 15 bases between. CDR1 LNHDA and CDR2 SQIVND come from the germline V gene (reference sequence). This CDR3 spans 13 amino acids.

The rearrangement links TRBV6-6 to TRBJ1-3, with a weak D call TRBD1 (5 bases). CDR1 MNHNY and CDR2 SVGAGI come from the germline V gene (reference sequence). The CDR3 length is 13 residues. Trimming left V 9 bases short and J 2 bases short, with 11 bases between. CDR3 sequence (DNA): TGTGCCAGTACCGGGACGGCTGGAAACACCATATATTTT. This codes for CASTGTAGNTIYF.

The rearrangement uses TRBV5-1 and TRBJ2-2; the D call may be TRBD1 or TRBD2 (6 bases each). The CDR3 covers 14 residues. Germline CDR1 SGHRS, CDR2 YFSETQ. V was trimmed by 4 bases and J by 4 bases, leaving 11 bases between them. CDR3 coding DNA: TGCGCCAGCAGCCCACAGGGAGGCACCGGGGAGCTGTTTTTT. Translated, it gives CASSPQGGTGELFF.

V is TRBV20-1 and J is TRBJ1-1; the D is unclear. Germline V gene sequence: CDR1 DFQATT, CDR2 SNEGSKA (reference sequence). This CDR3 has 12 residues. V lost 2 bases and J 1 base, leaving 5 bases between the germline ends. Here the CDR3 DNA reads TGCAGTGCTAGACGGGGGAACACTGAAGCTTTCTTT. This translates into CSARRGNTEAFF.

This clonotype was counted between two and nine times. It may be a read error: a sequence one base away is much more abundant. This CDR3 reads CACCLEGSGGVASTDTQYF. CDR3 bases: TGTGCCTGCTGTTTGGAGGGAAGCGGGGGGGTCGCTAGCACAGATACGCAGTATTTT. This chain connects TRBV3-1 to TRBJ2-3; 10 bases map to TRBD2. The CDR3 is 19 amino acids. J lost 0 bases, V lost 11 bases, and 20 bases had no gene match. The germline CDR1 and CDR2 sequences are LGHDT and YNNKEL (reference sequence).